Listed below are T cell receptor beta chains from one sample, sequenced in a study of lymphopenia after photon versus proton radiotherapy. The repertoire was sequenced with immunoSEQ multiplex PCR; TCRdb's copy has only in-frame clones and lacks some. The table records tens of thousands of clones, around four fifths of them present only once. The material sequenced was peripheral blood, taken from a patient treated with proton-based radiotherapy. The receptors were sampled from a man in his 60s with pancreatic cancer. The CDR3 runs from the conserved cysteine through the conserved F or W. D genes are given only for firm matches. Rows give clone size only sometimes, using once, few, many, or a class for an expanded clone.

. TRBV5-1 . CASSLEGVSYEQYF
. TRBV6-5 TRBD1 CASTEGGTGANVLTF
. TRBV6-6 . CASSHPRETKNIQYF
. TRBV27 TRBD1 CASSLRGQGPGELFF
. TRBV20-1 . CSARVGLKQYF
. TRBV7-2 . CASVRAGPTGELFF
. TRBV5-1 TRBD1 CASSFGTDQPQHF
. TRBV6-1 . CASSDGSTGRTEAFF
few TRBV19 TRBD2 CASRNPGTSGRGSYNEQFF
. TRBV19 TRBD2 CASSTLAGAATDTQYF
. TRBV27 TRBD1 CASRGQGEYGYTF
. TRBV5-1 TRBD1 CASSLGQGPVSGNTIYF
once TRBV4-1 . CASSQGDSLTSTDTQYF
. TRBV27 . CASSPDLTRSSTNTEAFF
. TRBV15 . CATSTPPSGPHYGYTF
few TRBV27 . CASSFSGAYYEQYF